Below are 28 T cell receptor beta chains sequenced from a single sample in a study of molecular identifiers for immune sequencing clone quantification. Via MiXCR, TCRdb re-called the PCR reads, giving one row per CDR3 protein. This repertoire shows 350,000 or so distinct CDR3 sequences, roughly 23% found once; its top ten account for over 0.7%. Sequences were obtained from naive CD8+ T cells from blood, with Jurkat cell RNA spiked in. Subset here: FACS-sorted CD8+CD4-CCR7+CD45RA+ naive T cells. The receptors stem from a human donor in good health. Some libraries in this study had Jurkat cell RNA spiked in.

This clonotype was detected ten times or more. The V call is TRBV4-3, the J call TRBJ2-3; perhaps TRBD2 as D (6 bases). Trimming pared 1 base from V and 2 bases from J, leaving 16 bases between. The CDR3 is 17 residues long. Germline V gene data show CDR1 as LGHNA and CDR2 as YSLEER. This chain's CDR3 is CASSQVFGGINTDTQYF. Written as DNA, the CDR3 is TGCGCCAGCAGCCAAGTGTTTGGCGGGATAAACACAGATACGCAGTATTTT.

On this clonotype itself: This clone may be a read error of a much larger clone one base away. This CDR3 fails to terminate in the conserved phenylalanine or tryptophan, so it likely reflects a read error. The chain recombines TRBV6-2 or TRBV6-3 with TRBJ1-1, with D possibly TRBD1 on 5 matching bases. Per the germline V gene, CDR1 is MNHEY and CDR2 is SVGEGT. V lost 7 bases and J lost 0, with 9 bases in between. This CDR3 has 13 residues. The CDR3 bases are TGTGCCAGCAAGGAGGGGTTGAACACTGAAGCTTTCTGT. Translating gives CASKEGLNTEAFC.

As to this clonotype: The junction differs from germline at one of its ends, possibly a read error. The chain joins TRBV27 to TRBJ2-7, with D unclear. The CDR3 loop spans 15 amino acids. Germline CDR1 and CDR2: MNHEY and SMNVEV (reference sequence). The CDR3 loop is CAGSLNYGRVYEQYF. The CDR3 DNA follows: TGTGCCGGCAGTTTAAATTACGGAAGAGTCTACGAGCAGTACTTC.

Comments on this clonotype: Being one base from a much bigger clone, this may be a read error. The gene calls are TRBV5-4 and TRBJ2-5; D perhaps matches TRBD2 (5 bases). Germline V lookup: CDR1 SGHNT, CDR2 YYREEE (reference sequence). The CDR3 sequence is 13 residues long. The CDR3 region is CANSSADQETQYF. CDR3 sequence (DNA): TGTGCCAACAGCTCAGCGGACCAAGAGACCCAGTACTTC.

In its sample, this clonotype was seen a few times. J is TRBJ1-1 and V is TRBV28, with 7 bases aligning to TRBD1. This CDR3 has 17 amino acids. Germline trimming cut 6 bases from V and 0 bases from J; bases unmatched to any gene: 13. Germline assignment: CDR1 MDHEN and CDR2 SYDVKM. CDR3 protein: CASSHSRPGQMNTEAFF. The CDR3 nucleotides are TGTGCCAGCAGCCACTCCCGGCCGGGACAGATGAACACTGAAGCTTTCTTT. Variable domain in full (rest from reference TRBV28 and TRBJ1-1): DVKVTQSSRYLVKRTGEKVFLECVQDMDHENMFWYRQDPGLGLRLIYFSYDVKMKEKGDIPEGYSVSREKKERFSLILESASTNQTSMYLCASSHSRPGQMNTEAFFGQGTRLTVV.

A few counts support this clonotype. The gene calls are TRBV4-1 and TRBJ2-7; 10 bases match TRBD1. The CDR3 length is 15 residues. V shed 3 bases and J 2 bases; nucleotides not matched to a gene: 4. CDR1 and CDR2 from the germline V gene are MGHRA and YSYEKL. CDR3 protein: CASSQPGTGAYEQYF. CDR3 sequence (DNA): TGCGCCAGCAGCCAGCCGGGGACAGGGGCCTACGAGCAGTACTTC.

This clonotype was seen at least ten times. The V call is TRBV4-2, the J call TRBJ2-2; D may be TRBD1 (5 bases). Between the trimmed V and J ends, which lost 5 bases and 4 bases, there was a span of 11 bases. CDR3 length equals 14 residues. Germline CDR1 is LGHNA and CDR2 is YNFKEQ. The CDR3 DNA follows: TGTGCCAGCAGCGTGGCAGGGCCCACCGGGGAGCTGTTTTTT. Translating it yields CASSVAGPTGELFF.

As for this clonotype: This may be a read error, as it is one base from a much larger clone. The chain uses TRBV30 and TRBJ2-3; D may be TRBD2 (5 bases). Per the germline V gene, CDR1 is GTSNPN and CDR2 is SVGIG (reference sequence). CDR3 length: 13 amino acids. Trimming removed 5 bases from V and 5 bases from J, with 14 bases in between. DNA for the CDR3: TGTGCCTGGGCCGGACGGGGAATAGATACGCAGTATTTT. Translating gives CAWAGRGIDTQYF.

This clonotype has a count of ten or more. This chain uses TRBV5-4 with TRBJ2-7; 7 nucleotides line up with TRBD2. The CDR3 length is 15 residues. The germline V gene encodes CDR1 SGHNT and CDR2 YYREEE (reference sequence). The trim removed 7 bases at V and 1 base at J, leaving 11 bases unmatched. The CDR3 region is CASHRGDGLSYEQYF. CDR3 sequence (DNA): TGTGCCAGCCACCGGGGGGACGGTCTTTCCTACGAGCAGTACTTC. Combining the CDR3 with reference TRBV5-4 and TRBJ2-7 gives the whole variable domain ETGVTQSPTHLIKTRGQQVTLRCSSQSGHNTVSWYQQALGQGPQFIFQYYREEENGRGNFPPRFSGLQFPNYSSELNVNALELDDSALYLCASHRGDGLSYEQYFGPGTRLTVT.

For this clonotype: One base away lies a much larger clone, so this may be a sequencing read error. The chain employs TRBV4-3 and TRBJ2-1; 7 bases match TRBD1. The CDR3 extends over 17 amino acids. The germline gives CDR1 LGHNA, CDR2 YSLEER. In DNA form, the CDR3 reads TGCGCCAGCAGCCAAGATCCCTCGACAGGGTCCTACAATGGGCAGTTCTTC. The encoded protein is CASSQDPSTGSYNGQFF.

This clonotype was counted ten times or more. In DNA form, the CDR3 reads TGTGCCAGCAGCTCTCCAGGGACTTTCTATGGCTACACCTTC. Amino acid sequence: CASSSPGTFYGYTF. The genes are TRBV28 and TRBJ1-2; weak D call: TRBD1 (5 bases). Germline CDR1 reads MDHEN; CDR2 reads SYDVKM. Trimming cost V 6 bases and J 4 bases, with 15 bases left between them. The CDR3 has 14 amino acids.

Only a few counts were recorded for this clonotype. The chain combines TRBV20-1 with TRBJ1-2; weak D call: TRBD1 (6 bases). The V and J ends lost 0 bases and 0 bases respectively, with 20 bases between them. Germline V gives CDR1 DFQATT, CDR2 SNEGSKA (reference sequence). CDR3 length: 18 residues. The CDR3 bases are TGCAGTGCTAGAGATCCCGCAGGGGCGGTTCTAGCTAACTATGGCTACACCTTC. Its translation: CSARDPAGAVLANYGYTF.

Comments on this clonotype: A much larger clonotype is one base distant, so this may be a read error. The chain uses TRBV4-2 and TRBJ1-1; D is uncertain. The CDR3 totals 11 residues. CDR1 is LGHNA and CDR2 is YNFKEQ in the germline V gene. The CDR3 nucleotides are TGTGCCAGCAGCCAAGCCGGCGAAGCTTCCTTT. As protein: CASSQAGEASF.

In the case of this clonotype: A read error may explain this, as a much larger clone is one base away. The V call is TRBV4-1, the J call TRBJ1-4; no definite D call. The CDR3 runs to 15 residues. Germline CDR1 reads MGHRA; CDR2 reads YSYEKL. The CDR3 loop is CASSPGVSPNEKLLF. CDR3 nucleotide sequence: TGCGCCAGCAGCCCCGGCGTTTCGCCTAATGAAAAACTGCTTTTT.

This clonotype has a count of ten or more. In nucleotides, the CDR3 is TGTGCCAGCAGACCCGAGGAGGCGGGGACCCAGTACTTC. It codes for CASRPEEAGTQYF. The chain employs TRBV12-3 or TRBV12-4 and TRBJ2-5, with a possible D match to TRBD2 (5 bases). The CDR3 loop spans 13 amino acids. Trimming shortened V by 6 bases and J by 7 bases, and 15 bases separated the two germline ends.

The sample holds many counts of this clonotype. The rearrangement uses TRBV4-1 and TRBJ2-7; 8 nucleotides align to TRBD1. J lost 6 bases, V lost 3 bases, and 10 bases had no gene match. This CDR3 is 15 amino acids long. In germline, CDR1 is MGHRA, CDR2 YSYEKL. CDR3 protein: CASSQDVGQGIEQYF. CDR3 nucleotide sequence: TGCGCCAGCAGCCAGGACGTAGGACAGGGTATCGAGCAGTACTTC.

This clonotype appeared many times. The CDR3 loop reads CASSPNDLSYEQYF. CDR3 in DNA: TGTGCCAGCAGCCCAAACGACCTCTCCTACGAGCAGTACTTC. The rearrangement links TRBV9 to TRBJ2-7; D is ambiguous. The germline V gene has CDR1 SGDLS and CDR2 YYNGEE. V lost 4 bases to trimming and J lost 0 bases, with 11 bases between them. CDR3 length equals 14 residues.

This clonotype was seen repeatedly, ten times or more. CDR3 amino acids: CASSLSGNEQFF. CDR3 DNA sequence: TGTGCCAGCAGTTTATCCGGGAATGAGCAGTTCTTC. V usage is TRBV28 and J usage is TRBJ2-1; no reliable D call. CDR1 and CDR2 (germline): MDHEN, SYDVKM. Trimming took 1 base from V and 7 from J, leaving 5 bases between them. There are 12 residues in the CDR3.

This clonotype appeared many times. The gene calls are TRBV12-3 or TRBV12-4 and TRBJ2-7, with 7 bases aligning to TRBD1. The CDR3 extends over 13 amino acids. Germline trimming cut 11 bases from V and 3 bases from J; bases unmatched to any gene: 10. CDR3 sequence reads: CAVSTGVYYEQYF. Here the CDR3 DNA reads TGTGCCGTGTCCACAGGGGTATACTACGAGCAGTACTTC.

This clonotype was observed a few times. At one end the junction does not follow the germline gene, possibly because of a read error. The gene calls are TRBV27 and TRBJ2-7, with TRBD1 matching 11 bases. The CDR3 sequence is 14 residues long. From germline, CDR1 is MNHEY and CDR2 SMNVEV (reference sequence). This CDR3 is CASSLGQGVYGQYF. CDR3 nucleotide sequence: TGTGCCAGCAGTTTGGGACAGGGGGTCTACGGGCAGTACTTC.

This clonotype was observed a handful of times. V and J are TRBV11-2 and TRBJ2-3; TRBD2 agrees at 13 bases. The CDR3 consists of 17 residues. The V and J ends lost 3 bases and 2 bases, in that order; junction bases with no gene match: 5. Germline-derived CDR1 and CDR2 are SGHAT and FQNNGV. CDR3 sequence (DNA): TGTGCCAGCAGCTTCCCGGGACTAGCGGGATCCACAGATACGCAGTATTTT. This encodes CASSFPGLAGSTDTQYF.

This clonotype appeared a few times. CDR3 sequence (DNA): TGCAGTGCTAGTATAGGCCTAGCGGGCTACAATGAGCAGTTCTTC. Its protein product is CSASIGLAGYNEQFF. V usage is TRBV20-1 and J usage is TRBJ2-1; 8 nucleotides align to TRBD2. V was clipped by 3 bases and J by 3 bases; unmatched bases: 7. The CDR3 contains 15 residues. The germline V gene has CDR1 DFQATT and CDR2 SNEGSKA (reference sequence).

The chain carries TRBV7-9 and TRBJ2-1; 7 positions match TRBD2. Per germline, CDR1 SEHNR and CDR2 FQNEAQ (reference sequence). J lost 9 bases, V lost 7 bases, and 21 bases had no gene match. There are 17 residues in the CDR3. In nucleotides, the CDR3 is TGTGCCAGCACCCATAGGGAGGTAGGGTCGGCGGGAGTTGAGCAGTTCTTC. Its protein is CASTHREVGSAGVEQFF.

This clonotype appeared many times. Here the CDR3 reads CSGSWRYEQYF. The CDR3 DNA reads as TGCAGCGGGAGCTGGAGGTACGAGCAGTACTTC. The V and J genes are TRBV29-1 and TRBJ2-7; tentative D call: TRBD2 (5 bases). The CDR3 is made up of 11 amino acids. Deletions cut 7 bases from V and 4 bases from J, with 11 bases between. Germline lookup yields CDR1 SQVTM and CDR2 ANQGSEA.

This clonotype was detected many times. The gene calls are TRBV9 and TRBJ1-1; D gene unclear. This CDR3 region has 14 residues. CDR1 and CDR2 (germline): SGDLS, YYNGEE. Between the trimmed V and J ends, which lost 4 bases and 3 bases, there was a span of 13 bases. CDR3: CASSPSGVDTEAFF. The DNA for the CDR3 is TGTGCCAGCAGCCCTAGTGGAGTTGACACTGAAGCTTTCTTT.

This clonotype was detected only a few times. The rearrangement joins TRBV7-9 to TRBJ2-7; tentatively, D is TRBD2 (6 bases). This CDR3 is 14 amino acids long. Germline V gene sequence: CDR1 SEHNR, CDR2 FQNEAQ (reference sequence). The V end lost 1 base, the J end lost 3 bases, and 10 bases lay between the germline ends. The CDR3 nucleotides read TGTGCCAGCAGCTTAGTTGCGACTAGCTACGAGCAGTACTTC. Encoded protein: CASSLVATSYEQYF.

This clonotype was seen just once. A much larger clone sits a single nucleotide away, making a read error possible. This chain's CDR3 is CASSQEMGQPQRF. The DNA for the CDR3 is TGCGCCAGCAGCCAGGAGATGGGTCAGCCCCAGCGTTTT. The J gene is TRBJ1-5, the V gene TRBV4-3; D not certain. Germline V lookup: CDR1 LGHNA, CDR2 YSLEER. CDR3 size: 13 residues.

About this clonotype: One base away lies a much larger clone, so this may be a sequencing read error. The V gene is TRBV20-1, the J gene TRBJ2-2; maybe TRBD2 (6 bases). V was pared by 7 bases and J by 1 base, with 13 bases between. This CDR3 has 14 residues. In germline, CDR1 is DFQATT, CDR2 SNEGSKA (reference sequence). CDR3 nucleotides: TGCAGTGTTAGTAGGCGGGAGAACACCGGGGAGCTGTTTTTT. Its protein is CSVSRRENTGELFF.